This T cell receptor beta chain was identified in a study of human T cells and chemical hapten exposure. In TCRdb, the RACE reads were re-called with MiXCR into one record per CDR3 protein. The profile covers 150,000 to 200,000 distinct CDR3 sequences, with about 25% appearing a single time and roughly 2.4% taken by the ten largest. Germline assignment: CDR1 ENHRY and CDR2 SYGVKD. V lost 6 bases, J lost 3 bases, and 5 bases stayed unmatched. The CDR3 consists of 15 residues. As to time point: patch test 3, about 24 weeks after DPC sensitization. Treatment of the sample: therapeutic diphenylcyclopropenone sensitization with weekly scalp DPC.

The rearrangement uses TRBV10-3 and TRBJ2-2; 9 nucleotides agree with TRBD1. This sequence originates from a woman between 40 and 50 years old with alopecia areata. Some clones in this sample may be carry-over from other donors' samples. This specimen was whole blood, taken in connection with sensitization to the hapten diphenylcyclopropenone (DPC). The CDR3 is CAIRGQGMDTGELFF. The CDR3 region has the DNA TGTGCCATCAGAGGACAGGGGATGGACACCGGGGAGCTGTTTTTT.